This TCR beta chain stems from a study of blood T cells in healthy people across ages. Primed by a sample-barcoded 5' primer and a J-beta primer mix, a second PCR proceeded for 7 to 11 cycles. MiXCR, run by TCRdb on the 5' RACE reads, gives a single entry per CDR3 protein. The sample has hundreds of thousands of distinct CDR3 sequences; more than 50% are singletons. The donors, healthy Caucasians from Russia, were aged roughly 6 to 90. Each sample yielded at least 5.5 micrograms of PBMC total RNA. The source material was blood. The origin of this receptor is a man in his forties or fifties in good health.

CDR3 DNA sequence: TGTGCCAGCACCTGGTCCAGTCCGGGAAGCGAGCAGTACTTC. Protein: CASTWSSPGSEQYF. This rearrangement joins TRBV11-2 to TRBJ2-7; a possible D gene is TRBD2 (5 bases). The CDR3 has 14 amino acids. Germline CDR1 reads SGHAT; CDR2 reads FQNNGV. With 7 bases removed from V and 6 bases from J, the gap between germline ends came to 19 bases. Filled out from reference TRBV11-2 and TRBJ2-7, the complete variable domain reads EAGVAQSPRYKIIEKRQSVAFWCNPISGHATLYWYQQILGQGPKLLIQFQNNGVVDDSQLPKDRFSAERLKGVDSTLKIQPAKLEDSAVYLCASTWSSPGSEQYFGPGTRLTVT.